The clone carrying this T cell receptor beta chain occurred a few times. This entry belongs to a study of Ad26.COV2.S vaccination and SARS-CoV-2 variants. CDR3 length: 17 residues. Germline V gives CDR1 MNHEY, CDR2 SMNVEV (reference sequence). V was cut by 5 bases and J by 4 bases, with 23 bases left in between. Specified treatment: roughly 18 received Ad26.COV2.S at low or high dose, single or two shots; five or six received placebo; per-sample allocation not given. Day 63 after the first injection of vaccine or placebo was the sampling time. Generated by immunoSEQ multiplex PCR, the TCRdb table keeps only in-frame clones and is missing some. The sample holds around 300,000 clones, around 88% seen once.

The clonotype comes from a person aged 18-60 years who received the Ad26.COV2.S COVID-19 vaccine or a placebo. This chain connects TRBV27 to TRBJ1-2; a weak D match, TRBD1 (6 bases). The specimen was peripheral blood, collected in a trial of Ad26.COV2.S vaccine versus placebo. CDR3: CASSPPTTGKNVYGYTF. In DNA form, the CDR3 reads TGTGCCAGCAGTCCCCCAACTACAGGGAAAAATGTCTATGGCTACACCTTC.